One and the same sample provided the 28 T cell receptor beta chains below, sequenced in a study of blood T cell repertoires in COVID-19. The data were produced by immunoSEQ multiplex PCR, yet TCRdb's version contains in-frame clones alone and is incomplete. The table shows about 200,000 clones, with 70% to 90% occurring only once. The sample taken for sequencing was peripheral blood. The receptors were gathered from a woman of 80 years or more with acute or convalescent COVID-19.

The J gene is TRBJ2-1, the V gene TRBV5-1, with 12 bases lining up with TRBD2. Germline V CDR1 and CDR2: SGHRS, YFSETQ. The CDR3 has 16 residues. V shed 0 bases, J shed 10 bases, and the junction held 8 bases outside the gene matches. The CDR3 sequence: CASSLAGTSGPGEQFF. The CDR3 coding sequence is TGCGCCAGCAGCTTGGCCGGGACTAGCGGGCCGGGGGAGCAGTTCTTC.

The V call is TRBV28, the J call TRBJ1-4; D gene uncertain. The CDR3 is 17 residues long. CDR1 MDHEN and CDR2 SYDVKM come from the germline V gene. Trimming pared 1 base from V and 7 bases from J, leaving 19 bases between. In DNA, the CDR3 is TGTGCCAGCAGTTTATCCTCGGGAGGGAGTAGCCTTGAAAAACTGTTTTTT. Its translation is CASSLSSGGSSLEKLFF.

The rearrangement links TRBV6-1 to TRBJ1-5, with D maybe TRBD1 (6 bases). Germline V gene lookup returns CDR1 MNHNS and CDR2 SASEGT. The CDR3 has 15 amino acids. V dropped 3 bases and J dropped 0 bases, with 9 bases sitting between them. This CDR3 is CASSEGAPSNQPQHF. In nucleotides, the CDR3 is TGTGCCAGCAGTGAGGGGGCCCCTAGCAATCAGCCCCAGCATTTT.

This chain links TRBV27 with TRBJ1-5, with D tentatively TRBD1 (6 bases). Trimming stripped 5 bases from V and 3 bases from J, with 23 bases between. Germline CDR1 reads MNHEY; CDR2 reads SMNVEV (reference sequence). CDR3 length: 18 residues. The chain's CDR3 is CASSAEPGVSSFNQPQHF. CDR3 nucleotide sequence: TGTGCCAGCAGTGCAGAACCAGGGGTTTCAAGTTTCAATCAGCCCCAGCATTTT.

The chain employs TRBV3-1 (or the pseudogene TRBV3-2) and TRBJ1-4; D is perhaps TRBD1 (6 bases). The CDR3 loop spans 17 amino acids. Germline V gene data show CDR1 as LGHDT and CDR2 as YNNKEL (reference sequence). V lost 4 bases and J 5 bases, leaving 20 bases between the germline ends. CDR3 protein: CASSPMGGLGRNEKLFF. CDR3 nucleotides: TGTGCCAGCAGCCCGATGGGGGGGCTGGGGAGGAATGAAAAACTGTTTTTT.

The chain carries TRBV11-2 and TRBJ1-4; the match to TRBD1 covers 8 bases. The junction had 12 bases not matched to a gene; V was cut back by 6 bases and J by 6 bases. The CDR3 covers 16 residues. In germline, CDR1 is SGHAT, CDR2 FQNNGV. CDR3 region: CASRNPPTGEDEKLFF. The CDR3, as DNA: TGTGCCAGCAGGAACCCCCCGACAGGGGAAGATGAAAAACTGTTTTTT. Full variable domain (remainder filled in from reference TRBV11-2 and TRBJ1-4): EAGVAQSPRYKIIEKRQSVAFWCNPISGHATLYWYQQILGQGPKLLIQFQNNGVVDDSQLPKDRFSAERLKGVDSTLKIQPAKLEDSAVYLCASRNPPTGEDEKLFFGSGTQLSVL.

The rearrangement uses TRBV7-8 and TRBJ1-6; perhaps TRBD1 as D (6 bases). Germline CDR1 reads SGHVS; CDR2 reads FQNEAQ. The CDR3 loop spans 14 amino acids. Trimming removed 5 bases from V and 4 bases from J, with 9 bases in between. CDR3 amino acids: CASSRQGYNSPLHF. CDR3 sequence (DNA): TGTGCCAGCAGCCGGCAGGGGTATAATTCACCCCTCCACTTT.

The chain recombines TRBV7-2 with TRBJ2-5, with D perhaps matching TRBD1 (5 bases). CDR1 SGHTA and CDR2 FQGNSA come from the germline V gene. V was cut by 0 bases and J by 9 bases, with 20 bases left in between. There are 16 residues in the CDR3. As DNA, the CDR3 is TGTGCCAGCAGCTTAGCGGCAGGGCAGGTCACGGTGGCCCAGTACTTC. It specifies CASSLAAGQVTVAQYF.

This clone has just a few counts. The chain couples TRBV7-8 to TRBJ1-5; weak D call: TRBD1 (6 bases). The ends were cut back, 4 bases at V and 0 bases at J, with 19 bases in the middle. The germline CDR1 and CDR2 sequences are SGHVS and FQNEAQ. The CDR3 extends over 18 amino acids. CDR3 protein: CASSSQQGRKYSNQPQHF. CDR3 sequence (DNA): TGTGCCAGCAGCTCACAACAGGGCCGCAAATATAGCAATCAGCCCCAGCATTTT. The whole variable domain, filled in from reference TRBV7-8 and TRBJ1-5, reads GAGVSQSPRYKVAKRGQDVALRCDPISGHVSLFWYQQALGQGPEFLTYFQNEAQLDKSGLPSDRFFAERPEGSVSTLKIQRTQQEDSAVYLCASSSQQGRKYSNQPQHFGDGTRLSIL.

The chain is built from TRBV2 and TRBJ2-7, with TRBD1 as a possible D gene (6 bases). The CDR3 has 15 amino acids. Germline-derived CDR1 and CDR2 are SNHLY and FYNNEI. Between the trimmed V and J ends, which lost 6 bases and 6 bases, there was a span of 21 bases. CDR3 nucleotides: TGTGCCAGCAGGGGGGACATCCTCGCCTTTGGCGAGCAGTACTTC. Protein sequence: CASRGDILAFGEQYF.

The gene calls are TRBV5-6 and TRBJ1-1, with TRBD1 matching 8 bases. The V and J ends lost 3 bases and 5 bases, in that order; junction bases with no gene match: 3. The CDR3 has 13 residues. The germline gives CDR1 SGHDT, CDR2 YYEEEE. The CDR3 protein is CASSWDRRTEAFF. In DNA form, the CDR3 reads TGTGCCAGCAGCTGGGACAGGAGGACTGAAGCTTTCTTT.

This chain links TRBV6-5 with TRBJ2-5; TRBD1 might be the D (5 bases). Germline lookup yields CDR1 MNHEY and CDR2 SVGAGI. Between the trimmed V and J ends, which lost 6 bases and 5 bases, there was a span of 16 bases. The CDR3 sequence is 14 residues long. The CDR3 DNA follows: TGTGCCAGCAGGGGGCTCGACGGTGGGGAGACCCAGTACTTC. Translation gives CASRGLDGGETQYF.

The chain is built from TRBV6-5 and TRBJ2-7; possible D gene TRBD2, 5 bases. The CDR3 has 12 amino acids. V lost 4 bases, J lost 7 bases, and 11 bases lay in between. Looked up from germline, CDR1 is MNHEY and CDR2 is SVGAGI. The CDR3 sequence: CASSSPPGEQYF. CDR3 coding DNA: TGTGCCAGCAGTTCTCCCCCGGGGGAGCAGTACTTC.

V and J are TRBV18 and TRBJ2-7, with a possible D match to TRBD2 (5 bases). In germline, CDR1 is KGHSH, CDR2 LQKENI. This CDR3 has 15 residues. Trimming stripped 4 bases from V and 2 bases from J, with 15 bases between. CDR3 DNA: TGTGCCAGCTCACAAGGAAGCGGCGTGACCTACGAGCAGTACTTC. It translates to CASSQGSGVTYEQYF.

The chain joins TRBV2 to TRBJ1-5, with TRBD1 matching 7 bases. The germline V gene has CDR1 SNHLY and CDR2 FYNNEI. The CDR3 is made up of 15 amino acids. With V trimmed by 8 bases and J by 0 bases, 7 bases remained unmatched. The CDR3 loop is CASREQGTSNQPQHF. For the CDR3, the DNA is TGTGCCAGCCGAGAACAGGGGACTAGCAATCAGCCCCAGCATTTT.

The chain uses TRBV30 and TRBJ2-6; D not certain. Trimming shortened V by 0 bases and J by 0 bases, and 6 bases separated the two germline ends. The CDR3 spans 15 residues. Germline V gives CDR1 GTSNPN, CDR2 SVGIG (reference sequence). CDR3 sequence (DNA): TGTGCCTGGAGTGTGAGTCTCTCTGGGGCCAACGTCCTGACTTTC. Protein sequence: CAWSVSLSGANVLTF.

The rearrangement uses TRBV11-3 and TRBJ1-4; D is perhaps TRBD1 (5 bases). This CDR3 is built from 13 residues. Germline lookup yields CDR1 SGHNT and CDR2 YENEEA. V lost 6 bases and J lost 6, with 11 bases in between. The CDR3 reads CASRKTAHEKLFF. Here the CDR3 DNA reads TGTGCCAGCAGAAAGACAGCGCATGAAAAACTGTTTTTT.

This clone has only a few counts. The rearrangement joins TRBV4-1 to TRBJ2-7, with D unresolved. V gave up 4 bases and J gave up 2 bases, with 15 bases separating them. CDR3 length equals 15 residues. Per the germline V gene, CDR1 is MGHRA and CDR2 is YSYEKL. CDR3 nucleotides: TGCGCCAGCAGCCCAAGGTCAGGATCGACCTACGAGCAGTACTTC. It translates to CASSPRSGSTYEQYF.

The chain couples TRBV28 to TRBJ1-5; D is unclear. The CDR3 extends over 15 amino acids. Germline V lookup: CDR1 MDHEN, CDR2 SYDVKM. Trimming removed 3 bases from V and 6 bases from J, with 15 bases in between. The CDR3 sequence: CASSFVRSGSQPQHF. For the CDR3, the DNA is TGTGCCAGCAGTTTCGTTAGGTCAGGTAGTCAGCCCCAGCATTTT.

The genes are TRBV6-2 or TRBV6-3 and TRBJ1-1; D is uncertain. Germline CDR1 MNHEY, CDR2 SVGEGT. CDR3 size: 15 residues. Trimming stripped 1 base from V and 1 base from J, with 10 bases between. The CDR3 loop is CASSYYAPGNTEAFF. The CDR3 DNA reads as TGTGCCAGCAGTTACTATGCCCCGGGGAACACTGAAGCTTTCTTT.

A word on this clone: Mismatch with germline at one junction end may stem from a read error. This chain uses TRBV3-1 (or the pseudogene TRBV3-2) with TRBJ2-5; 8 bases are a match to TRBD2. The CDR3 has 15 residues. Germline V gene lookup returns CDR1 LGHDT and CDR2 YNNKEL (reference sequence). Here the CDR3 DNA reads TGTGCCAGCAGCCAAGCGGCTAGCGGGCAAGGGACCCAGTACTTC. Its protein is CASSQAASGQGTQYF.

The V gene is TRBV4-2, the J gene TRBJ1-2; 9 bases fit TRBD1. The CDR3 is 16 residues long. The V segment lost 3 bases and the J segment 8 bases; nucleotides outside the gene matches: 13. From germline, CDR1 is LGHNA and CDR2 YNFKEQ. CDR3: CASSQFGTGSFRGYTF. Here the CDR3 DNA reads TGTGCCAGCAGCCAGTTCGGGACAGGGAGTTTTCGCGGCTACACCTTC.

The chain uses TRBV2 and TRBJ2-7; 10 bases are a match to TRBD1. Germline CDR1 SNHLY, CDR2 FYNNEI. V lost 6 bases to trimming and J lost 4 bases; unmatched junction nucleotides: 6. CDR3 size: 14 residues. As DNA, the CDR3 is TGTGCCAGCAGAGTGGACAGGGGGGCTTACGAGCAGTACTTC. It is translated as CASRVDRGAYEQYF.

This clone was detected only once. This rearrangement joins TRBV6-2 or TRBV6-3 to TRBJ2-3; 9 bases line up with TRBD2. From germline, CDR1 is MNHEY and CDR2 SVGEGT. CDR3 length equals 15 residues. V dropped 0 bases and J dropped 4; count of bases not matched to a gene: 2. CDR3 loop: CASSYSAGGPDTQYF. Here the CDR3 DNA reads TGTGCCAGCAGTTACTCCGCGGGGGGGCCAGATACGCAGTATTTT.

The rearrangement links TRBV5-1 to TRBJ2-3; a weak D match, TRBD1 (6 bases). The CDR3 extends over 17 amino acids. V lost 4 bases to trimming and J lost 2 bases, with 20 bases between them. Germline V gives CDR1 SGHRS, CDR2 YFSETQ. In DNA form, the CDR3 reads TGCGCCAGCAGCCGACTCGACCCCGGGACATCCACAGATACGCAGTATTTT. Its translation: CASSRLDPGTSTDTQYF.

J is TRBJ1-3 and V is TRBV11-2, with D uncertain. V gave up 5 bases and J gave up 4 bases, with 12 bases separating them. From germline, CDR1 is SGHAT and CDR2 FQNNGV. The CDR3 totals 14 residues. The CDR3 region has the DNA TGTGCCAGCAGCCCCCACCGGGAGGGAAACACCATATATTTT. Encoded protein: CASSPHREGNTIYF.

To note about this clone: This CDR3 is also generated by other DNA sequences in the sample. The chain couples TRBV3-1 (or the pseudogene TRBV3-2) to TRBJ2-7, with 7 bases fitting TRBD2. The CDR3 length is 13 residues. From germline, CDR1 is LGHDT and CDR2 YNNKEL (reference sequence). With 1 base clipped from V and 3 bases from J, the junction kept 0 bases outside the gene matches. CDR3 DNA sequence: TGTGCCAGCAGCCAAGCTAGCGGCTACGAGCAGTACTTC. This translates into CASSQASGYEQYF.

The chain links TRBV4-3 to TRBJ1-2; 8 bases align to TRBD1. V lost 0 bases and J lost 6; bases outside the gene matches: 9. CDR1 is LGHNA, CDR2 YSLEER, per germline. The CDR3 runs 16 residues. CDR3 region: CASSQDFGQGRNGYTF. CDR3 in DNA: TGCGCCAGCAGCCAAGATTTCGGACAGGGTCGTAATGGCTACACCTTC.